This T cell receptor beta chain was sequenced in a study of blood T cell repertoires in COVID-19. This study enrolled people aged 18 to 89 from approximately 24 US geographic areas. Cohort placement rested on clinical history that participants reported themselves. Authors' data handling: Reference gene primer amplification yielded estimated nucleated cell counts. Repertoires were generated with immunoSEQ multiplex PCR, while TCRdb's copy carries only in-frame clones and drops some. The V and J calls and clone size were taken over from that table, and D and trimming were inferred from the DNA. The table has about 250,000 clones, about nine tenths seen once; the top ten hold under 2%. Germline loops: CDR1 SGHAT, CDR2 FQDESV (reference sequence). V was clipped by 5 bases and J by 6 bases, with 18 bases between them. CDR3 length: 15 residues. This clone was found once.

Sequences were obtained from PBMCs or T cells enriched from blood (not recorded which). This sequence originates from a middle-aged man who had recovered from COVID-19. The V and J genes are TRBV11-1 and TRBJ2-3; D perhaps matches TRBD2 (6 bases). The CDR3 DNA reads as TGTGCCAGCAGCCTAAGCGGCCCGGCGGGGGATACGCAGTATTTT. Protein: CASSLSGPAGDTQYF.